The clone carrying this TCR beta chain turned up a few times. These data are taken from a study of shared clonotypes between healthy human individuals. The overall study: Researchers drew samples from two women and three men aged 18 to 49.

Per germline, CDR1 SEHNR and CDR2 FQNEAQ (reference sequence). The CDR3 spans 13 residues. Trimming shortened V by 0 bases and J by 3 bases, and 6 bases separated the two germline ends. Only in-frame clones appear in the TCRdb table, and some are missing; sequencing was by immunoSEQ multiplex PCR. Here the sample spans millions of clones, approximately 92% being singletons. The material sequenced was naive CD4+ T cells sorted from blood. Subset indicated: CD45RA+ positively selected. This sequence joins TRBV7-9 and TRBJ2-7; D unclear. This sequence originates from a man aged 18-30 years in good health. The CDR3 loop is CASSLAQSYEQYF. DNA of the CDR3: TGTGCCAGCAGCTTAGCGCAAAGCTACGAGCAGTACTTC.